Listed here are 14 T cell receptor beta chains from one sample, sequenced in a study of T-cell memory formation after mild COVID-19. TCRdb re-called the 5' RACE reads with MiXCR, one entry per CDR3 protein. The sample has 300,000 to 400,000 distinct CDR3 sequences; around 27% are singletons. Sequenced: PBMCs or a T cell subset sorted from them (not recorded which). These receptors all stem from an adult woman who had mild COVID-19 (a few samples of this study predate the infection). Cell type and time point are not known.

The chain has TRBV5-1 and TRBJ2-3, with D perhaps matching TRBD1 (7 bases). Trimming shortened V by 4 bases and J by 4 bases, and 13 bases separated the two germline ends. The CDR3 runs 14 residues. Germline V gene sequence: CDR1 SGHRS, CDR2 YFSETQ. The CDR3 protein is CASSAGRGADTQYF. The CDR3 coding sequence is TGCGCCAGCAGCGCCGGCAGGGGGGCAGATACGCAGTATTTT. Together with reference TRBV5-1 and TRBJ2-3, the CDR3 gives the full variable domain: KAGVTQTPRYLIKTRGQQVTLSCSPISGHRSVSWYQQTPGQGLQFLFEYFSETQRNKGNFPGRFSGRQFSNSRSEMNVSTLELGDSALYLCASSAGRGADTQYFGPGTRLTVL.

As regards this clonotype: One junction end does not reproduce the germline sequence, and a read error may be involved. The chain couples TRBV7-9 to TRBJ2-7; the match to TRBD1 covers 8 bases. Germline loops: CDR1 SEHNR, CDR2 FQNEAQ (reference sequence). CDR3 length: 11 amino acids. The CDR3 here is CASSQTDRADF. CDR3 coding DNA: TGTGCCAGCAGCCAAACGGACAGGGCAGACTTC. Drawing the rest from reference TRBV7-9 and TRBJ2-7, the complete variable domain is DTGVSQNPRHKITKRGQNVTFRCDPISEHNRLYWYRQTLGQGPEFLTYFQNEAQLEKSRLLSDRFSAERPKGSFSTLEIQRTEQGDSAMYLCASSQTDRADFGPGTRLTVT.

The chain employs TRBV7-9 and TRBJ2-7; a possible D gene is TRBD2 (6 bases). The CDR3 totals 16 residues. The V end was cut by 4 bases, the J end by 0 bases, with 16 bases between. Germline CDR1 reads SEHNR; CDR2 reads FQNEAQ (reference sequence). The CDR3, as DNA: TGTGCCAGCAGCTCCCCTAAGGAGGGAAGCTCCTACGAGCAGTACTTC. This gives the protein CASSSPKEGSSYEQYF.

This clonotype was counted only a few times. The rearrangement links TRBV9 to TRBJ2-3, with 7 bases that match TRBD2. This CDR3 comprises 20 residues. Looked up from germline, CDR1 is SGDLS and CDR2 is YYNGEE. J gave up 5 bases and V 0 bases, and 21 bases lay outside the gene matches. As DNA, the CDR3 is TGTGCCAGCAGCGTAGGTGGTAGTCGAGCGGGGAGGGCCGCGGAAGATACGCAGTATTTT. Protein product: CASSVGGSRAGRAAEDTQYF.

The chain uses TRBV5-5 and TRBJ2-3, with D maybe TRBD1 (6 bases). The CDR3 runs to 15 residues. Trimming removed 4 bases at V and 7 bases at J, with 19 bases between. The germline CDR1 and CDR2 sequences are SGHKS and YYEKEE (reference sequence). In DNA form, the CDR3 reads TGTGCCAGCAGCCCGGATGGGGGCCAGGGGTATACGCAGTATTTT. Translation: CASSPDGGQGYTQYF.

This chain connects TRBV5-6 to TRBJ1-1; 10 bases map to TRBD1. Germline CDR1 is SGHDT and CDR2 is YYEEEE. V shed 4 bases, J shed 6 bases, and the junction held 6 bases outside the gene matches. This CDR3 has 14 amino acids. CDR3 nucleotide sequence: TGTGCCAGCAGCACCCCGGGGACAGGGGCTGAAGCTTTCTTT. The encoded protein is CASSTPGTGAEAFF.

There are a few counts of this clonotype. The gene calls are TRBV4-1 and TRBJ2-3; TRBD2 agrees at 10 bases. With 1 base clipped from V and 0 bases from J, the junction kept 7 bases outside the gene matches. This CDR3 has 18 amino acids. CDR1 is MGHRA, CDR2 YSYEKL, per germline. CDR3 bases: TGCGCCAGCAGCCAAGTAGCGGGGGGTTCGACTAGCACAGATACGCAGTATTTT. Its translation is CASSQVAGGSTSTDTQYF.

This clonotype was detected only a few times. The chain joins TRBV20-1 to TRBJ2-3, with TRBD2 matching over 8 bases. The CDR3 is 17 amino acids. Trimming cost V 2 bases and J 4 bases; bases outside gene matches: 14. From germline, CDR1 is DFQATT and CDR2 SNEGSKA (reference sequence). CDR3 amino acids: CSARLTLRGGRSDTQYF. The CDR3 DNA reads TGCAGTGCTAGACTCACTCTACGGGGGGGCCGTTCAGATACGCAGTATTTT.

The chain recombines TRBV20-1 with TRBJ2-5, with 9 bases lining up with TRBD1. Germline V CDR1 and CDR2: DFQATT, SNEGSKA (reference sequence). V shed 7 bases, J shed 0 bases, and the junction held 6 bases outside the gene matches. CDR3 length: 14 residues. The CDR3 sequence is CSVSDRGYQETQYF. The CDR3 DNA is TGCAGTGTTTCGGACAGGGGCTACCAAGAGACCCAGTACTTC.

This clonotype occurred a few times. The chain combines TRBV5-6 with TRBJ1-4; no clear D gene. V was shortened by 2 bases and J by 8 bases, with 13 bases between the two germline ends. Germline lookup yields CDR1 SGHDT and CDR2 YYEEEE. The CDR3 runs 14 residues. The CDR3 sequence is CASSLDTLGEKLFF. CDR3 nucleotides: TGTGCCAGCAGCTTAGATACATTAGGGGAAAAACTGTTTTTT.

The chain links TRBV20-1 to TRBJ2-3; 14 bases fit TRBD2. With 1 base clipped from V and 3 bases from J, the junction kept 3 bases outside the gene matches. Germline V lookup: CDR1 DFQATT, CDR2 SNEGSKA (reference sequence). The CDR3 length is 16 residues. This chain's CDR3 is CSARATSGRATDTQYF. The CDR3 DNA sequence: TGCAGTGCTAGAGCGACTAGCGGGAGGGCGACAGATACGCAGTATTTT.

About this clonotype itself: Since a much larger clone is just one base distant, this may be a read error. The chain is built from TRBV7-9 and TRBJ2-6; D gene ambiguous. V lost 3 bases, J lost 1 base, and 4 bases lay in between. This CDR3 is built from 14 residues. Germline loops: CDR1 SEHNR, CDR2 FQNEAQ (reference sequence). CDR3 loop: CASSFTSGANVLTF. The CDR3 DNA reads as TGTGCCAGCAGCTTTACGTCTGGGGCCAACGTCCTGACTTTC.

This sequence joins TRBV5-1 and TRBJ2-3; no clear D gene. Germline V gene lookup returns CDR1 SGHRS and CDR2 YFSETQ. CDR3 size: 13 residues. Trimming left V 2 bases short and J 4 bases short, with 8 bases between. CDR3 region: CASSLGYSDTQYF. DNA for the CDR3: TGCGCCAGCAGCTTAGGGTACTCAGATACGCAGTATTTT.

The CDR3 bases are TGCGCCAGCAGCCAAGAGCGAGGGACGGAAGGCGTTAAAAAACTGTTTTTT. This sequence encodes CASSQERGTEGVKKLFF. The chain has TRBV4-1 and TRBJ1-4; the D gene is possibly TRBD1 (5 bases). The CDR3 loop spans 17 amino acids. Trimming pared 0 bases from V and 9 bases from J, leaving 20 bases between. Germline V gene sequence: CDR1 MGHRA, CDR2 YSYEKL.